Following are 32 T cell receptor beta chains from one sample sequenced in a study of siplizumab effects on memory and regulatory T cells. Profiling relied on immunoSEQ multiplex PCR, and the TCRdb table lists in-frame clones only, not all of them. The sample records 110,000 or so clones, about 94% being singletons. The material sequenced was non-Treg CD4+ T cells sorted from blood. These receptors all stem from a human donor in good health.

CDR3 DNA sequence: TGCGCCAGCAGTCACCCGCGTGGTCAGCCCCAGCATTTT. Translated: CASSHPRGQPQHF. This chain uses TRBV23-1 with TRBJ1-5; the D is unclear. TRBV23-1 is treated as an ORF (open reading frame) with a function not yet certain. This CDR3 is built from 13 residues. Trimming pared 3 bases from V and 6 bases from J, leaving 9 bases between.

V usage is TRBV30 and J usage is TRBJ1-1; no clear D. The germline V gene has CDR1 GTSNPN and CDR2 SVGIG (reference sequence). V was cut by 7 bases and J by 0 bases, with 12 bases left in between. The CDR3 length is 13 residues. The CDR3 DNA reads TGTGCCTCGACGACACCCATGAACACTGAAGCTTTCTTT. It translates to CASTTPMNTEAFF.

This clone was found once. The chain is built from TRBV6-5 and TRBJ1-2; 9 positions agree with TRBD1. V lost 2 bases and J lost 5; bases outside the gene matches: 6. Germline V gene lookup returns CDR1 MNHEY and CDR2 SVGAGI. This CDR3 has 15 amino acids. In DNA, the CDR3 is TGTGCCAGCAGTTACGGCCGGACAGGGGAATATGGCTACACCTTC. Protein sequence: CASSYGRTGEYGYTF.

The V and J genes are TRBV5-5 and TRBJ1-4; D remains ambiguous. Germline values: CDR1 SGHKS, CDR2 YYEKEE (reference sequence). The length of the CDR3 is 12 residues. V lost 2 bases and J 6 bases, leaving 5 bases between the germline ends. CDR3 in amino acids: CASSLRDEKLFF. The CDR3 nucleotides read TGTGCCAGCAGCTTACGGGATGAAAAACTGTTTTTT.

This clone was recorded a few times. The chain employs TRBV6-5 and TRBJ1-1, with D tentatively TRBD1 (6 bases). The V end lost 5 bases, the J end lost 5 bases, and 12 bases lay between the germline ends. Germline CDR1 is MNHEY and CDR2 is SVGAGI. The CDR3 spans 13 residues. CDR3 coding DNA: TGTGCCAGCAGTCCACAGGGAAAGACTGAAGCTTTCTTT. It codes for CASSPQGKTEAFF.

The chain couples TRBV7-9 to TRBJ1-5; 7 bases agree with TRBD1. Germline V gives CDR1 SEHNR, CDR2 FQNEAQ (reference sequence). The CDR3 sequence is 13 residues long. Germline trimming cut 6 bases from V and 5 bases from J; bases unmatched to any gene: 4. The CDR3 bases are TGTGCCAGCAGACGCGACAGGGATCAGCCCCAGCATTTT. It yields the protein CASRRDRDQPQHF.

The genes are TRBV7-9 and TRBJ2-7, with D unclear. Germline V CDR1 and CDR2: SEHNR, FQNEAQ (reference sequence). The CDR3 spans 15 residues. V gave up 5 bases and J gave up 2 bases, with 16 bases separating them. The CDR3, as DNA: TGTGCCAGCAGCCACACCAGCACAGAACCCTACGAGCAGTACTTC. The encoded protein is CASSHTSTEPYEQYF. The full variable domain, rest sourced from reference TRBV7-9 and TRBJ2-7, is DTGVSQNPRHKITKRGQNVTFRCDPISEHNRLYWYRQTLGQGPEFLTYFQNEAQLEKSRLLSDRFSAERPKGSFSTLEIQRTEQGDSAMYLCASSHTSTEPYEQYFGPGTRLTVT.

The gene calls are TRBV6-5 and TRBJ2-2, with D hard to call. The CDR3 extends over 13 amino acids. Germline assignment: CDR1 MNHEY and CDR2 SVGAGI. The ends were cut back, 7 bases at V and 1 base at J, with 7 bases in the middle. The CDR3 reads CASTLGNTGELFF. In DNA, the CDR3 is TGTGCCAGCACCCTGGGGAACACCGGGGAGCTGTTTTTT.

The rearrangement uses TRBV5-1 and TRBJ1-4; D gene uncertain. CDR3 size: 13 residues. V shed 2 bases and J shed 4 bases, with 6 bases lying between them. Per the germline V gene, CDR1 is SGHRS and CDR2 is YFSETQ. The CDR3: CASSLGNNEKLFF. The CDR3 coding sequence is TGCGCCAGCAGCTTAGGTAATAATGAAAAACTGTTTTTT.

The chain links TRBV5-4 to TRBJ1-6; a possible D gene is TRBD1 (6 bases). The CDR3 loop spans 15 amino acids. Germline loops: CDR1 SGHNT, CDR2 YYREEE (reference sequence). The ends were cut back, 0 bases at V and 10 bases at J, with 14 bases in the middle. CDR3 loop: CASSLEPGAKSPLHF. CDR3 sequence (DNA): TGTGCCAGCAGCTTGGAGCCAGGGGCAAAATCACCCCTCCACTTT.

This rearrangement joins TRBV27 to TRBJ2-7; 7 positions agree with TRBD1. The germline V gene has CDR1 MNHEY and CDR2 SMNVEV (reference sequence). CDR3 length: 16 residues. The trim removed 3 bases at V and 4 bases at J, leaving 12 bases unmatched. CDR3 protein: CASSFRTDRVPYEQYF. In DNA form, the CDR3 reads TGTGCCAGCAGTTTTCGCACCGACAGGGTCCCATACGAGCAGTACTTC.

DNA of the CDR3: TGCGCCAGCAGCCTCCCTGGGACTAGCGGGGGGGCCTTCACAGATACGCAGTATTTT. Protein product: CASSLPGTSGGAFTDTQYF. The gene calls are TRBV5-1 and TRBJ2-3, with TRBD2 identical over 16 bases. The V and J ends lost 4 bases and 2 bases, in that order; junction bases with no gene match: 10. The CDR3 contains 19 residues. The germline V gene encodes CDR1 SGHRS and CDR2 YFSETQ.

The J gene is TRBJ2-5, the V gene TRBV7-4; D is uncertain. The V end lost 4 bases, the J end lost 3 bases, and 3 bases lay between the germline ends. The CDR3 is 11 residues long. In germline, CDR1 is SGHVT, CDR2 SQSDAQ. The CDR3 DNA follows: TGTGCCAGCAGCTACAAAGAGACCCAGTACTTC. Translating gives CASSYKETQYF.

V gene TRBV5-4 combines with J gene TRBJ2-5, with D perhaps being TRBD1 or TRBD2 (6 bases each). The CDR3 has 14 residues. The germline CDR1 and CDR2 sequences are SGHNT and YYREEE (reference sequence). The V end lost 4 bases, the J end lost 2 bases, and 12 bases lay between the germline ends. The CDR3 sequence: CASSLGGTQETQYF. The CDR3 DNA reads TGTGCCAGCAGCCTCGGGGGCACTCAAGAGACCCAGTACTTC.

This clone was found once. The CDR3 sequence is CASSQDWRGVNEQFF. CDR3 DNA: TGCGCCAGCAGCCAAGATTGGCGGGGGGTGAATGAGCAGTTCTTC. The J gene is TRBJ2-1, the V gene TRBV4-1; TRBD2 aligns across 8 bases. The CDR3 consists of 15 residues. With 0 bases clipped from V and 7 bases from J, the junction kept 5 bases outside the gene matches. CDR1 and CDR2 from the germline V gene are MGHRA and YSYEKL.

This clone occurred once. The chain links TRBV2 to TRBJ2-2; possibly TRBD1 or TRBD2 for D (5 bases each). The V end was cut by 7 bases, the J end by 4 bases, with 16 bases between. The CDR3 contains 15 residues. The germline gives CDR1 SNHLY, CDR2 FYNNEI. The CDR3 bases are TGTGCCAGCACTACTACGAGGGGTAGCACCGGGGAGCTGTTTTTT. Its protein is CASTTTRGSTGELFF.

V is TRBV7-2 and J is TRBJ2-7, with 12 bases aligning to TRBD1. The CDR3 totals 16 residues. After removal of 0 bases from V and 5 bases from J, the junction contained 5 bases not matched to a gene. Germline V gives CDR1 SGHTA, CDR2 FQGNSA. The CDR3 here is CASSLARDRGQNEQYF. The CDR3 DNA sequence: TGTGCCAGCAGCTTAGCTCGGGACAGGGGGCAAAACGAGCAGTACTTC.

The V call is TRBV7-9, the J call TRBJ2-7, with a tentative D call TRBD2 (5 bases). V lost 4 bases and J lost 7, with 11 bases in between. CDR1 is SEHNR, CDR2 FQNEAQ, per germline (reference sequence). This CDR3 region has 12 residues. CDR3 sequence: CASSSHGEEQYF. CDR3 DNA: TGTGCCAGCAGCTCCCACGGGGAAGAGCAGTACTTC.

This chain joins TRBV5-4 and TRBJ2-5, with D unresolved. Germline V gives CDR1 SGHNT, CDR2 YYREEE (reference sequence). This CDR3 contains 13 residues. V was shortened by 3 bases and J by 2 bases, with 8 bases between the two germline ends. DNA for the CDR3: TGTGCCAGCAGCTCCCAGGAGCAAGAGACCCAGTACTTC. Translated, it gives CASSSQEQETQYF.

J is TRBJ1-1 and V is TRBV10-1; D might be TRBD1 (5 bases). Trimming pared 4 bases from V and 5 bases from J, leaving 14 bases between. Germline V gene data show CDR1 as WNHNN and CDR2 as SYGVQD (reference sequence). This CDR3 has 14 amino acids. CDR3 in amino acids: CASSVRGRGTEAFF. The CDR3 nucleotides are TGCGCCAGCAGTGTTAGGGGCCGGGGAACTGAAGCTTTCTTT.

The chain joins TRBV9 to TRBJ2-1; TRBD2 is a possible D gene (5 bases). CDR1 and CDR2 (germline): SGDLS, YYNGEE. V lost 3 bases and J lost 0, with 16 bases in between. The CDR3 is 17 amino acids. The CDR3 region has the DNA TGTGCCAGCAGCGCGAAGATGACGGGAAGCTCCTACAATGAGCAGTTCTTC. Its translation: CASSAKMTGSSYNEQFF.

The chain joins TRBV7-2 to TRBJ2-2, with D tentatively TRBD1 (6 bases). The germline CDR1 and CDR2 sequences are SGHTA and FQGNSA. V lost 5 bases and J lost 5, with 15 bases in between. This CDR3 is built from 15 residues. CDR3 DNA: TGTGCCAGCAGCGAAAGAACAGGGTCTACCGGGGAGCTGTTTTTT. This translates into CASSERTGSTGELFF. Drawing the rest from reference TRBV7-2 and TRBJ2-2, the complete variable domain is GAGVSQSPSNKVTEKGKDVELRCDPISGHTALYWYRQSLGQGLEFLIYFQGNSAPDKSGLPSDRFSAERTGGSVSTLTIQRTQQEDSAVYLCASSERTGSTGELFFGEGSRLTVL.

J is TRBJ2-7 and V is TRBV28, with TRBD1 matching over 10 bases. After removal of 6 bases from V and 1 base from J, the junction contained 0 bases not matched to a gene. This CDR3 region has 13 residues. Germline V gene sequence: CDR1 MDHEN, CDR2 SYDVKM. The CDR3 region is CASRGQGSYEQYF. Here the CDR3 DNA reads TGTGCCAGCAGGGGACAGGGGTCCTACGAGCAGTACTTC.

The V gene is TRBV29-1, the J gene TRBJ2-7; D not certain. CDR1 is SQVTM and CDR2 is ANQGSEA in the germline V gene. The length of the CDR3 is 12 residues. V dropped 8 bases and J dropped 5 bases, with 16 bases sitting between them. DNA of the CDR3: TGCAGCACAATGGGGAATTCCCACGAGCAGTACTTC. Residues: CSTMGNSHEQYF.

This chain joins TRBV9 and TRBJ1-1; D is perhaps TRBD1 (6 bases). The germline CDR1 and CDR2 sequences are SGDLS and YYNGEE. The ends were cut back, 4 bases at V and 3 bases at J, with 13 bases in the middle. The CDR3 totals 14 residues. CDR3 amino acids: CASSLTSGDTEAFF. As DNA, the CDR3 is TGTGCCAGCAGCTTGACCTCAGGGGACACTGAAGCTTTCTTT.

This chain links TRBV5-8 with TRBJ2-1, with a weak D call TRBD2 (7 bases). In germline, CDR1 is SGHTS, CDR2 YDEGEE. V lost 4 bases, J lost 1 base, and 12 bases lay in between. The CDR3 has 15 residues. DNA for the CDR3: TGTGCCAGCAGCGAGGGGGGGAGGTCCTACAATGAGCAGTTCTTC. Translating it yields CASSEGGRSYNEQFF. The whole variable domain, remainder taken from reference TRBV5-8 and TRBJ2-1, is EAGVTQSPTHLIKTRGQQATLRCSPISGHTSVYWYQQALGLGLQFLLWYDEGEERNRGNFPPRFSGRQFPNYSSELNVNALELEDSALYLCASSEGGRSYNEQFFGPGTRLTVL.

The table lists this clone with a count of one. V usage is TRBV6-5 and J usage is TRBJ1-1; 9 nucleotides align to TRBD1. CDR3 length equals 12 residues. V gave up 5 bases and J gave up 11 bases; unmatched junction bases: 6. CDR1 MNHEY and CDR2 SVGAGI come from the germline V gene. The CDR3 DNA follows: TGTGCCAGCAGTGGGACAGGGTTAATTGCTTTCTTT. Its protein product is CASSGTGLIAFF.

This clone was detected once. Compared with germline, one end of the junction differs, possibly owing to a read error. This chain joins TRBV6-6 and TRBJ1-4; 10 bases align to TRBD1. This CDR3 has 13 residues. Per germline, CDR1 MNHNY and CDR2 SVGAGI (reference sequence). In DNA form, the CDR3 reads TGTGCCAGCAGTTTGGGACAGGGGATTGGAGTTGGTTTT. It yields the protein CASSLGQGIGVGF.

The chain combines TRBV7-9 with TRBJ2-5; 7 bases map to TRBD2. V was pared by 4 bases and J by 1 base, with 12 bases of the junction left unmatched. The CDR3 runs to 17 residues. CDR1 is SEHNR, CDR2 FQNEAQ, per germline (reference sequence). CDR3 DNA: TGTGCCAGCAGCTCTAGGGGAGGGGACTTGTCCCAAGAGACCCAGTACTTC. This codes for CASSSRGGDLSQETQYF.

In this sample, this clone turned up once. The chain carries TRBV10-3 and TRBJ1-1; 7 bases are shared with TRBD1. In germline, CDR1 is ENHRY, CDR2 SYGVKD. The V and J ends lost 3 bases and 4 bases, in that order; junction bases with no gene match: 5. The CDR3 has 14 residues. The CDR3 region has the DNA TGTGCCATCAGTGAACAGGGACAGTTCACTGAAGCTTTCTTT. Its translation is CAISEQGQFTEAFF.

The genes are TRBV5-1 and TRBJ2-1, with 13 positions matching TRBD2. This CDR3 is 16 amino acids long. Germline CDR1 and CDR2: SGHRS and YFSETQ. J lost 3 bases, V lost 0 bases, and 0 bases had no gene match. The CDR3 DNA is TGCGCCAGCAGCTTGGGACTAGCGGGGGGCTACAATGAGCAGTTCTTC. Translation: CASSLGLAGGYNEQFF.

The rearrangement joins TRBV20-1 to TRBJ2-7; D not certain. This CDR3 contains 10 residues. Trimming stripped 3 bases from V and 5 bases from J, with 5 bases between. Germline V gene lookup returns CDR1 DFQATT and CDR2 SNEGSKA (reference sequence). DNA for the CDR3: TGCAGTGCTAGTTTAGACGAGCAGTACTTC. This sequence encodes CSASLDEQYF.